Detailed here is one T cell receptor (beta chain). Its antigen is as yet unknown. Within the CD8+ T cell compartment, naive cells were CD45RO-CCR7+CD27+CD95-. 5' RACE that incorporated UMI labels was used to prepare the TRB cDNA libraries. Following a re-call of the 5' RACE reads, TCRdb has one entry per CDR3 protein and lacks DNA. This sample contains about 110,000 distinct CDR3 sequences. These data originate in a study of CXCR3-negative and CXCR3-positive naive CD8 T cells. The study, taken as a whole, reports: Naive cells, whether CXCR3-negative or CXCR3-positive, had similar TRBV-TRBJ usage, while memory cells differed. Surface CD5 matched across naive subsets, and TRB CDR3 properties served to infer TCR strength. TRB CDR3 hydrophobicity was greater in CXCR3-positive naive cells than in CXCR3-negative naive cells.

The CDR3 has 15 amino acids. Germline V gives CDR1 MGHRA, CDR2 YSYEKL. The receptor was derived from a human donor in good health. Some clones in this sample may be carry-over from other donors' samples. V usage is TRBV4-1 and J usage is TRBJ2-4. What was sequenced was naive CXCR3+ CD8+ T cells from blood. Specified subset: CD45RO-CCR7+CD27+CD95- naive CD8+ T cells expressing CXCR3 (TNR3+). CDR3 sequence: CASSHPTLAKNIQYF.